Below are 8 T cell receptor delta chains sequenced from a single sample in a study of gamma-delta T cells after stem cell transplantation. TCRdb applied CATT to the RT-PCR reads for clone calling. The sample comprises some 13,000 delta-chain clones, roughly a third of which are singletons, and approximately 3.9% rests with the top ten. Input material: gamma-delta T cells. The receptors come from a human donor. It is not recorded whose cells these are; they may come from a transplant donor.

The J gene is TRDJ1, the V gene TRDV2, with 13 bases identical to TRDD3. CDR3 size: 21 residues. The junction had 18 bases not matched to a gene; V was cut back by 1 base and J by 2 bases. Germline V gene data show CDR1 as GEAIGNYY and CDR2 as EKD. The CDR3 DNA follows: TGTGCCTGTGACACACCCCAGTACTGGGGGATACGGGAGGGTCGGACCGATAAACTCATCTTT. Translating gives CACDTPQYWGIREGRTDKLIF.

In this sample, this clone turned up once. A junction boundary mismatches the germline segment, possibly from a read error. The chain is built from TRDV2 and TRDJ3; D perhaps matches TRDD3 (6 bases). The CDR3 runs 21 residues. CDR1 is GEAIGNYY, CDR2 EKD, per germline. CDR3 nucleotide sequence: TGTGCCTGTGACACCGTATTGGGGGGTACCCCTCGCTCCTGTGACACCCGACAGATGTTTTTC. Its translation is CACDTVLGGTPRSCDTRQMFF.

This clone was observed a few times. The chain uses TRAV29/DV5 and TRDJ1; 8 positions match TRDD3. The germline gives CDR1 NSMFDY, CDR2 ISSIKDK. Trimming cost V 3 bases and J 0 bases; bases outside gene matches: 25. This CDR3 contains 21 residues. Here the CDR3 DNA reads TGTGCAGCAATCCTAAGTACTCCGACTACTGGGGGGCTACCGTACACCGATAAACTCATCTTT. Translated, it gives CAAILSTPTTGGLPYTDKLIF.

In its sample, this clone was seen a few times. TCRdb assigns this DNA the protein of a much larger clone, which departs from its translation at residue 12; this likely reflects a read error, and the protein shown comes from translating the DNA. This rearrangement joins TRDV2 to TRDJ3, with 7 bases aligning to TRDD3. The CDR3 runs 16 residues. Germline V lookup: CDR1 GEAIGNYY, CDR2 EKD. The chain's CDR3 is CACDWGSSWDTLQMFF. DNA for the CDR3: TGTGCCTGTGACTGGGGGAGCTCCTGGGACACCCTACAGATGTTTTTC.

This clone was detected only a few times. V usage is TRDV1 and J usage is TRDJ1; 11 bases are shared with TRDD3. Trimming at V came to 0 bases and at J to 0 bases, leaving 6 bases not matched to a gene. Germline CDR1 and CDR2: TSWWSYY and QGS. The CDR3 is 18 amino acids. CDR3 loop: CALGELRLGDTHTDKLIF. CDR3 DNA sequence: TGTGCTCTTGGGGAACTACGCCTGGGGGATACCCACACCGATAAACTCATCTTT.

Only a few counts were recorded for this clone. The chain is built from TRDV1 and TRDJ1; D possibly corresponds to TRDD3 (5 bases). There are 16 residues in the CDR3. V dropped 1 base and J dropped 0 bases, with 12 bases sitting between them. Germline loops: CDR1 TSWWSYY, CDR2 QGS. CDR3 bases: TGTGCTCTTGGGGAACGTCCGGGGAGGTACACCGATAAACTCATCTTT. This translates into CALGERPGRYTDKLIF.

This clone was picked up a small number of times. The J gene is TRDJ1, the V gene TRDV1; possible D gene TRDD3, 6 bases. CDR1 TSWWSYY and CDR2 QGS come from the germline V gene. This CDR3 has 22 amino acids. Trimming removed 3 bases at V and 1 base at J, with 33 bases between. As DNA, the CDR3 is TGTGCTCTTGGGGACCGTCCCCATCTTCCCAATGGGGGGACAACGCCCACCGATAAACTCATCTTT. This codes for CALGDRPHLPNGGTTPTDKLIF.

The table lists this clone with a few counts. The chain carries TRDV3 and TRDJ1, with D perhaps matching TRDD3 (5 bases). The CDR3 length is 18 residues. Looked up from germline, CDR1 is TVYSNPD and CDR2 is GDNSRS (reference sequence). V lost 2 bases, J lost 9 bases, and 34 bases lay in between. The CDR3 DNA sequence: TGTGCCTTTGTTAGGTGCGTCAATGGGGTCTTTGACCCCGGTGAACTCATCTTT. Translation: CAFVRCVNGVFDPGELIF.